This T cell receptor beta chain was retrieved from a study of PD-1 blockade in classical Hodgkin lymphoma (TCRdb year 2020). Turning to the overall study: Nivolumab dosing was 3 mg/kg intravenously every 2 weeks, continuing until either disease progression or unacceptable toxicity. A peripheral blood immune signature of response to PD-1 blockade in classical Hodgkin lymphoma was defined using TCR beta sequencing and CyTOF. Broad study findings and their caveats: Baseline diversity similar to that of newly diagnosed patients was observed in trial patients achieving complete response, whereas significantly lower diversity was observed in partial responders and progressors. Baseline TCR diversity was reported as lower in newly diagnosed patients than in healthy donors, and lower still in relapsed/refractory patients. Patients starting nivolumab less than 1 year after ASCT had lower diversity and were excluded from later analyses to avoid confounding by immune reconstitution. By C4D1, a significant rise was seen in CD4+ TCR diversity but not in CD8+ TCR diversity (p=0.0027 vs p=0.16), and the rise was most apparent among complete responders (p=0.02). The study was limited to a single clinical trial cohort, and causes of repertoire differences, possibly disease activity or prior therapy, remained undefined.

The Qiagen DNeasy kit was used to extract genomic DNA both from unsorted PBMCs and from the negatively selected CD4+ and CD8+ fractions. TCR beta CDR3 regions were amplified by immunoSEQ multiplex PCR using primers annealing to V and J segments. A synthetic immune receptor repertoire was used to minimize amplification bias, and remaining bias was computationally removed after sequencing. Per the original workflow: Custom Python scripts were used to quantify repertoire diversity as the Shannon entropy index. Unsorted, CD4+ and CD8+ repertoires were examined separately, except in combined analyses, for which CD4+ and CD8+ sequences were merged in silico. Clonal expansion was defined as at least a 2-fold frequency increase after treatment relative to C1D1, with a pseudocount of 0.5 for undetected baseline clones. Singleton clones were defined as clones with 0 or 1 copy at C1D1, and non-singleton clones were defined as clones with 2 or more copies. Clones expanded in unsorted samples were annotated as CD4+, CD8+ or unknown by matching protein sequences in sorted samples from the same patient. Wilcoxon tests on paired samples were used to test changes in diversity from C1D1 to C4D1. The clones in this table, taken by TCRdb from immuneACCESS, are in-frame only. Not every clone is retained; where verified, under half of the shortfall comes from an unresolved V gene, and the cause of the rest is unknown. The D gene and trimming were derived from the DNA, and the V and J assignments and clone size from that table. Counted in this sample were thousands of clones; approximately 77% of them appeared once. The top ten clones comprise roughly 35% of the sample.

Sample time point, as interpreted from the label and publication: cycle 2 day 1 (C2D1) of nivolumab. Every trial patient had relapsed following autologous stem cell transplantation, and prior brentuximab vedotin exposure was what differed among cohorts A, B and C. A total of under 70 patients with relapsed/refractory classical Hodgkin lymphoma made up the trial cohort, and each patient's best overall response was complete response, partial response or progressive disease. In the multi-cohort phase II CheckMate 205 trial, trial patients received single-agent nivolumab. An independent review committee assessed best overall response using the 2007 International Working Group response criteria. Trial PBMCs were obtained immediately prior to nivolumab initiation (C1D1) and on therapy at cycle 2 day 1 and cycle 4 day 1. After peripheral blood was drawn into 8 mL Vacutainer Cell Preparation Tubes, PBMCs were isolated by centrifugation and then cryopreserved.

This clone was seen more than once but under ten times. The specificity of this receptor is unknown. The sample holds no much larger clone one base away, and base qualities are not on file. This receptor was obtained from a human donor with classical Hodgkin lymphoma. The source material was peripheral blood mononuclear cells (PBMCs), sampled before the second cycle of nivolumab.

At the DNA level, the sequence is TGTGCCAGCAGTCGACAGGGGGACTCCTACGAGCAGTACTTC. This codes for CASSRQGDSYEQYF. The rearranged chain carries TRBV27 and TRBJ2-7, with TRBD1 identical over 9 junction bases. The germline V and J ends show losses of 5 bases and 0 bases respectively, and no gene match explains 2 bases of the junction. Based on the germline V gene (reference sequence), the CDR1 and CDR2 sequences are MNHEY and SMNVEV. The CDR3 contains 14 residues, cysteine and phenylalanine counted. Only the CDR3 region is kept as DNA, spanning 42 bases read in frame from base 1.